This T cell receptor beta chain appears in the sequencing data of a study of shared clonotypes between healthy human individuals. The CDR3 runs 12 residues. With 6 bases removed from V and 9 bases from J, the gap between germline ends came to 14 bases. CDR1 and CDR2 from the germline V gene are SNHLY and FYNNEI. The study, taken as a whole, reports: Generally, estimated richness proved larger in naive subsets than it did in memory subsets.

At a deep level, the assay was run. Every immunoSEQ plate was one replicate of a subset's evenly spread DNA. Sorted-subset replicate PCR reactions contained 150 to 200 ng DNA, corresponding to approximately 30,000 T cell genomes. Generated by immunoSEQ multiplex PCR, the TCRdb table keeps only in-frame clones and is missing some. There are hundreds of thousands of clones in the sample; 95% to 96% occur only once, and 0.095% to 0.12% lies in the top ten. As for this clone: As yet, its antigen is unknown.

Positive CCR7 selection of CD45RO-negative cells yielded the naive CD8 cells, and terminally differentiated effector memory CD45RA+ cells were excluded. Sequences were obtained from naive CD8+ T cells sorted from blood. The sequence was collected from a woman aged 25 to 39 in good health. The chain has TRBV2 and TRBJ1-1; unclear D gene. CDR3 nucleotide sequence: TGTGCCAGCAGATGGGAAAAATCGCAAGCTTTCTTT. Amino acid sequence: CASRWEKSQAFF.